This TCR beta chain was documented in a study of shared clonotypes between healthy human individuals (dated by TCRdb to the early 2020s). Turning to the overall study: The cohort included three men and a couple of women between 18 and 49 years of age. Between about 0.8 and 9.5 billion PBMCs per donor were obtained by leukapheresis. For each donor, CD4 naive and CD4 memory were each run on three plates, CD8 naive on two plates, and CD8 memory on one plate. Blood TCR repertoires of about 5 healthy adults were deeply sequenced to estimate repertoire size and the extent of clonotype sharing between individuals. To increase sequencing depth and limit assay-specific biases, TCR repertoire library preparation and sequencing were carried out by different laboratories using diverse techniques. Broad study findings and their caveats: Compared with non-shared clonotypes, clonotypes shared by all four sorted-subset donors had higher generation probabilities. Sampling was restricted to blood, and TCR repertoires in tissues likely differ from the TCR repertoires found in blood. Naive subsets generally had larger estimated clonotype richness than memory subsets. Across several donors, 5% to 6% of naive CD4, approximately 3.6% of naive CD8, under 2.5% of memory CD4, and 0.3% to 0.45% of memory CD8 clonotypes were shared. Because the study included a small number of donors, the genetic and exposure-history diversity represented was limited. Even with the large sequencing depth, rarefaction of the sorted-subset datasets indicated that sequencing was incomplete. Pairwise subsampling led to the expectation that sequencing depth would affect the degree of clonotype sharing among donors.

Of note for this clone: No cognate antigen has been identified for it. No per-base quality is available; no much larger clone lies one base away.

Using the deep immunoSEQ assay, TCR CDR3 regions were amplified from genomic DNA by multiplex PCR. Extracted genomic DNA from each cell subset was distributed evenly across all wells of several immunoSEQ 96-well plates, and each plate was treated as a replicate. For sorted subsets, each replicate PCR was loaded with 150 to 250 ng genomic DNA, equivalent to 30,000 or so T cell genomes. Purified libraries were quantified with a Qubit 3.0 fluorometer, sized on a Bioanalyzer 2100, and re-quantified with the KAPA Library Quantification kit. Each immunoSEQ 96-well plate was sequenced on its own single-read 150-cycle Illumina NextSeq 550 flow cell. The published analysis was carried out like this. The immunoSEQ output contained only junctional sequences without quality scores, so filtering could not match that applied to full-length reads. To assign V/J genes and CDR3, sequences were annotated using PyIR, a Python wrapper for IgBLAST v1.9, with IMGT germline references. Reads with weak V/J assignments (E-value above 1e-6), missing CDR3, stop codons, out-of-frame junctions, or ambiguous translated residues were removed. V3J clonotypes were defined as sequences sharing the same inferred V gene, J gene, and CDR3 amino acid sequence. Percentage overlap between repertoires was computed as shared unique clonotypes divided by the size of the smaller repertoire. Three approaches were used to assess repertoire richness: RTK rarefaction, the Chao1 estimator, and Recon v2.1 estimates of unobserved clonotypes. Generation probabilities were computed with OLGA for all TCRbeta clonotypes obtained by the gDNA method from several donors. The source is immuneACCESS, and TCRdb retained only in-frame sequences with V and J called. Part of the clones is not carried over; for the studies checked, unresolved V genes explain less than half of this, and the remainder is unexplained. V, J and clone size are those of that table, while D and trimming were read from the DNA. The sample contains fewer than 3 million clones, under 95% of them found a single time. In total, the top ten clones hold about 0.36% of the sample.

The donors were healthy, HIV-negative adults with no recently reported acute infections or vaccinations. Every donor was a Caucasian adult living in Nashville, Tennessee, USA. CD4+ T cells were enriched by magnetic negative selection; naive cells were then positively selected on CD45RA, and the negative fraction formed the memory subset. After blood collection by leukapheresis, PBMCs were isolated using Ficoll-Histopaque density gradient centrifugation and then cryopreserved in the vapor phase of liquid nitrogen. Analytical flow cytometry was used to check the purity and quantity of every magnetically sorted T cell population. Genomic DNA was isolated from each sorted fraction and quantified by UV absorbance on a Nanodrop 2000c. The cysteine opens and the phenylalanine closes a CDR3 of 15 amino acids. The only DNA kept is the CDR3, 45 bases in frame from the first base. Per the germline V gene, MGHRA is the CDR1 and YSYEKL is the CDR2. V is shortened by 4 bases, J by 6 bases, and the region joining them spans 19 bases.

Sequencing used naive CD4+ T cells from PBMCs. Interpreted using the paper, the cell subset or site label stands for: CD45RA+ positively selected. The clonotype was recovered from a man younger than 35 in good health. Some clones in this sample may be carry-over from other donors' samples. The chain is assembled from TRBV4-1 and TRBJ2-7; 6 matching bases give a weak D call of TRBD1. The CDR3 sequence is CASSRETGRPGEQYF. Here is the DNA: TGCGCCAGCAGCCGAGAGACAGGTCGTCCCGGCGAGCAGTACTTC.